The sequence of this T cell receptor beta chain was determined in a study of blood T cell repertoires in COVID-19 (dated by TCRdb to 2018 to 2020). Concerning the study at large: Samples from collaborators originated in the United States, Italy and Spain and spanned both the acute and convalescent phases of COVID-19. The repertoires were released in a freely available public database meant as a resource for research on the immune response to SARS-CoV-2. Deeply sampled blood TCRbeta repertoires from subjects exposed to, actively infected with, or recovered from COVID-19 were included in the dataset. A de-identified subject ID, COVID-19 status, age in years and sex were almost always included in the sample metadata. The material from the prospective study consisted of cDNA or gDNA derived from T cells, B-cell-depleted T cells, or PBMCs. Where HLA class I and class II types were available, the types were taken from metadata supplied by the sample provider, not from assay-based typing. Samples were obtained from the ongoing ImmuneRACE study (first 160 participants) and from some 1,200 subjects provided by 6 global collaborators.

Whole blood was collected in K2EDTA tubes by collaborating institutions according to the institutions' own protocols. For TCRbeta analysis, collaborators shipped samples as frozen whole blood, isolated PBMCs, or DNA extracted from either of those sample types. What the work shows at the level of the full study, not this receptor alone: How much clinical and demographic metadata was included differed by source and by participant, and the metadata was provided uncurated.

Comment on this clone: Its antigen is still unknown. One base away there is no much larger clone; base qualities are not given.

The immunoSEQ Assay, a bias-controlled multiplex PCR, was used to amplify TCRbeta CDR3 regions from genomic DNA. The published analysis was carried out like this. Nucleated cell counts per sample were estimated from amplification of reference gene primers within the assay. To quantify the absolute abundance of each unique TCRbeta CDR3 rearrangement, sequence reads were collapsed and filtered. For each sample, productive Simpson clonality was calculated as the square root of Simpson's diversity index over productive rearrangements. TCRdb carries this immuneACCESS record with in-frame sequences only. Its versions omit some clonotypes, under half of them owing to an unresolved V gene in the studies checked, with the rest unexplained. Clone size and the V and J calls come from that table; the DNA yielded D and trimming. This sample gives 60,000 or so clones in total; approximately 83% of them show up just once. Approximately 3.5% of the sample is held by the ten biggest clonotypes.

From its cysteine to its phenylalanine, the CDR3 spans 16 amino acids. This entry keeps only the CDR3 DNA: 48 bases, framed from base 1. CDR1 and CDR2 are drawn from the germline V gene: SGHVS, FNYEAQ. Trimming takes 7 bases off V and 2 bases off J; junction bases not matched to a gene: 8. Source material: peripheral blood. The chain is made from TRBV7-6 and TRBJ2-3, and 11 junction bases match TRBD2. The receptor was derived from a woman older than 75 with acute or convalescent COVID-19. The DNA is as follows: TGTGCCAGCACCCTTCTTAGCGGGAGGGCCACAGATACGCAGTATTTT. This yields the protein CASTLLSGRATDTQYF. The full variable domain, completed from the reference TRBV7-6 and TRBJ2-3 proteins outside the CDR3, reads GAGVSQSPRYKVTKRGQDVALRCDPISGHVSLYWYRQALGQGPEFLTYFNYEAQQDKSGLPNDRFSAERPEGSISTLTIQRTEQRDSAMYRCASTLLSGRATDTQYFGPGTRLTVL.